Shown below are 18 T cell receptor beta chains from a single sample sequenced in a study of tumor and adjacent non-tumor tissue in lung cancer. The library came from three nested PCR rounds adapted from ARM-PCR protocols. TCRdb recomputed calls from the multiplex PCR reads with MiXCR, one row per CDR3 protein. Here the sample spans about 90,000 distinct CDR3 sequences, more than 75% being singletons. The template was RNA from unsorted bulk tissue. The normal lung tissue was taken more than 3 cm from the tumor edge. The sample consisted of distant non-tumor lung tissue. The receptors shown here come from a woman aged 45-60 years with non-small cell lung cancer.

A note on this clonotype: Since no conserved phenylalanine or tryptophan closes the CDR3, a read error is the likely cause. The genes are TRBV20-1 and TRBJ2-1; the match to TRBD1 covers 8 bases. The germline CDR1 and CDR2 sequences are DFQATT and SNEGSKA (reference sequence). The length of the CDR3 is 15 residues. The V gene end was trimmed by 2 bases and the J gene end by 6 bases; junction bases not matched to a gene: 9. The CDR3 protein is CSARNPDRDTNEQFI. DNA of the CDR3: TGCAGTGCTAGAAATCCGGACAGGGATACCAATGAGCAGTTCATC.

Details on this clonotype: It may be a read error: a sequence one base away is much more abundant. The rearrangement uses TRBV20-1 and TRBJ2-3, with TRBD2 matching 8 bases. There are 16 residues in the CDR3. Germline assignment: CDR1 DFQATT and CDR2 SNEGSKA (reference sequence). After removal of 3 bases from V and 2 bases from J, the junction contained 10 bases not matched to a gene. The CDR3, as DNA: TGCAGTGCTAGTCCCCAAACTAGCGGAACCACAGATACGCAGTATTTT. It yields the protein CSASPQTSGTTDTQYF.

This clonotype was observed a few times. The J gene is TRBJ2-1, the V gene TRBV6-2 or TRBV6-3; no firm D call. The CDR3 length is 13 residues. The V gene's germline CDR1 is MNHEY and CDR2 SVGEGT. CDR3 sequence: CASSLAHYNEQFF. The CDR3 DNA sequence: TGTGCTAGTAGTTTAGCCCATTACAATGAGCAGTTCTTC.

Comments on this clonotype: Just one base apart from a much larger clone, this may be a read error. This likely comes from a read error, as the CDR3 has no conserved phenylalanine or tryptophan at its end. This sequence joins TRBV20-1 and TRBJ1-5; the D gene is possibly TRBD1 (5 bases). Germline V gene sequence: CDR1 DFQATT, CDR2 SNEGSKA (reference sequence). This CDR3 has 15 residues. V dropped 2 bases and J dropped 2 bases, with 13 bases sitting between them. The CDR3 nucleotides are TGCAGTGCTAGATTGGAGGGGATGGGCAATCAGCCCCAGCATCTT. This translates into CSARLEGMGNQPQHL.

With respect to this clonotype: At one boundary the junction diverges from the germline segment, which might be a read error. The chain couples TRBV11-2 to TRBJ2-3; D is undetermined. CDR3 length equals 13 residues. Germline V gene sequence: CDR1 SGHAT, CDR2 FQNNGV. The CDR3 DNA reads as TGTGACAGCAGCTTAGGGTCAGAGGATACGCAGTGTTTT. Protein: CDSSLGSEDTQCF.

To note about this clonotype: At one of its ends the junction is not consistent with the germline gene, which may arise from a read error. The chain employs TRBV6-1 and TRBJ1-4, with TRBD1 as a possible D gene (5 bases). CDR3 size: 13 residues. The germline V gene encodes CDR1 MNHNS and CDR2 SASEGT. The CDR3 loop reads CAGSGGTDEKLFF. CDR3 bases: TGTGCCGGCAGTGGAGGGACCGATGAAAAACTGTTTTTT.

Concerning this clonotype itself: Germline and junction disagree at one end, which may indicate a read error. The gene calls are TRBV29-1 and TRBJ2-1, with TRBD2 as a possible D gene (5 bases). Germline CDR1 is SQVTM and CDR2 is ANQGSEA. This CDR3 spans 16 amino acids. The CDR3 loop is CSIEGRTRSSYNEQFF. Here the CDR3 DNA reads TGCAGCATTGAAGGTCGCACTAGGAGCTCCTACAATGAGCAGTTCTTC.

This clonotype appeared a single time. An end of the junction does not agree with germline; a read error may underlie this. The chain links TRBV11-2 to TRBJ1-1, with TRBD1 as a possible D gene (5 bases). Germline V CDR1 and CDR2: SGHAT, FQNNGV. This CDR3 region has 15 residues. The chain's CDR3 is CTSSLGPGVNTEAFF. CDR3 coding DNA: TGTACCAGCAGCTTAGGGCCGGGGGTGAACACTGAAGCTTTCTTT. Full variable domain (remainder filled in from reference TRBV11-2 and TRBJ1-1): EAGVAQSPRYKIIEKRQSVAFWCNPISGHATLYWYQQILGQGPKLLIQFQNNGVVDDSQLPKDRFSAERLKGVDSTLKIQPAKLEDSAVYLCTSSLGPGVNTEAFFGQGTRLTVV.

On this clonotype: A much more abundant neighbour one base away suggests this may be a read error. The V gene is TRBV7-9, the J gene TRBJ2-7; D is ambiguous. This CDR3 spans 15 amino acids. Germline CDR1 reads SEHNR; CDR2 reads FQNEAQ (reference sequence). The CDR3 protein is CVSSPGSPLSYEQYF. DNA for the CDR3: TGTGTCAGCAGCCCGGGTTCCCCTCTCTCCTACGAGCAGTACTTC.

Remarks on this clonotype: Germline and junction disagree at one end, which may indicate a read error. The rearrangement uses TRBV4-1 and TRBJ2-7; a possible D gene is TRBD2 (6 bases). CDR1 and CDR2 from the germline V gene are MGHRA and YSYEKL. CDR3 length: 14 amino acids. The CDR3 DNA is TGCGCCAGCAACCAAACTAGTGGGAGGTACGAGCAGTACTTC. The encoded protein is CASNQTSGRYEQYF.

The chain joins TRBV4-1 to TRBJ2-3; D gene uncertain. The end of the DNA aligns better with TRBJ1-5, so the J call may be wrong. CDR1 is MGHRA, CDR2 YSYEKL, per germline. This CDR3 comprises 16 residues. The CDR3: CASSQVGGRAPDAQHF. The DNA for the CDR3 is TGCGCCAGCAGCCAAGTTGGCGGGAGGGCCCCAGATGCGCAGCATTTT.

On this clonotype: The CDR3 carries no conserved terminal phenylalanine or tryptophan, so it likely arises from a read error. This chain connects TRBV7-9 to TRBJ2-3; D possibly corresponds to TRBD1 (6 bases). The CDR3 is 15 residues long. Germline loops: CDR1 SEHNR, CDR2 FQNEAQ (reference sequence). Here the CDR3 DNA reads TGTACCAGCGGTAGGGGGACCACTAGCACAGATACGCAGTATTAT. It specifies CTSGRGTTSTDTQYY.

As concerns this clonotype: The junction departs from germline at one end; a sequencing error may be responsible. The chain carries TRBV14 and TRBJ2-1; the D gene is possibly TRBD2 (5 bases). The germline gives CDR1 SGHDN, CDR2 FVKESK. This CDR3 has 16 amino acids. CDR3 residues: CASSQVGRELRDEQFF. The CDR3 DNA reads as TGTGCCAGCAGTCAAGTGGGAAGGGAGCTTCGCGATGAGCAGTTCTTC.

The chain is built from TRBV6-2 or TRBV6-3 and TRBJ2-1; D is ambiguous. Germline values: CDR1 MNHEY, CDR2 SVGEGT. Trimming pared 9 bases from V and 0 bases from J, leaving 18 bases between. This CDR3 spans 16 amino acids. CDR3 sequence: CASRLPARSSYNEQFF. Here the CDR3 DNA reads TGTGCCAGTAGACTGCCCGCCAGGAGCTCCTACAATGAGCAGTTCTTC.

As to this clonotype: Given a much more abundant clone one base away, this may be a read error. This sequence joins TRBV7-8 and TRBJ1-3; no clear D gene. Looked up from germline, CDR1 is SGHVS and CDR2 is FQNEAQ. The CDR3 is 14 amino acids. In nucleotides, the CDR3 is TGTGTCAGCAGCTTCAGTCAAACTGGAAACACCATATATTTT. This encodes CVSSFSQTGNTIYF.

In regard to this clonotype: A much more abundant neighbour one base away suggests this may be a read error. The chain uses TRBV20-1 and TRBJ2-6; TRBD1 matches 12 bases. This CDR3 has 17 amino acids. Germline-derived CDR1 and CDR2 are DFQATT and SNEGSKA (reference sequence). The CDR3 nucleotides are TGCAGTGCTAGAGCCGGGACAGGGGGCGACTGGGCCAAGGTCCTGACTTTC. Protein product: CSARAGTGGDWAKVLTF.

This clonotype was recorded only once. The chain couples TRBV30 to TRBJ2-7, with D perhaps matching TRBD1 (6 bases). Germline loops: CDR1 GTSNPN, CDR2 SVGIG (reference sequence). The CDR3 spans 16 residues. The V end was cut by 7 bases, the J end by 3 bases, with 25 bases between. Here the CDR3 DNA reads TGTGCCTTGAATGTACTCGGGACAATGCCCCTCTACGAGCAGTACTTC. Amino acids: CALNVLGTMPLYEQYF.

About this clonotype: A read error may account for a junction end that differs from germline. The chain employs TRBV4-1 and TRBJ2-7; the D is unclear. Germline lookup yields CDR1 MGHRA and CDR2 YSYEKL. This CDR3 contains 12 residues. CDR3 sequence: CTSSQEGYEQYF. CDR3 coding DNA: TGCACCAGCAGCCAAGAAGGCTACGAGCAGTACTTC.